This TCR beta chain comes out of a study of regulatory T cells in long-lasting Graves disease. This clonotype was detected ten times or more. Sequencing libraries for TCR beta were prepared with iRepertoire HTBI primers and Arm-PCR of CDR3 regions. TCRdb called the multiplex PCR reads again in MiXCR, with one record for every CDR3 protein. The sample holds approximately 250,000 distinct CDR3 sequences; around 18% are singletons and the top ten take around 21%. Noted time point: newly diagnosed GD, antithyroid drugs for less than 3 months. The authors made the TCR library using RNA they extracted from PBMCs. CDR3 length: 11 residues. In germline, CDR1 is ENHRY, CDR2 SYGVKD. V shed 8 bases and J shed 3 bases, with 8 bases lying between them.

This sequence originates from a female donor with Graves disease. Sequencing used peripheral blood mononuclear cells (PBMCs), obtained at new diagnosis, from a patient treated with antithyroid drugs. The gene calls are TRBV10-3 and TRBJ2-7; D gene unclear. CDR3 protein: CAIGSDYEQYF. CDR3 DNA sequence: TGTGCCATCGGGTCGGACTACGAGCAGTACTTC.